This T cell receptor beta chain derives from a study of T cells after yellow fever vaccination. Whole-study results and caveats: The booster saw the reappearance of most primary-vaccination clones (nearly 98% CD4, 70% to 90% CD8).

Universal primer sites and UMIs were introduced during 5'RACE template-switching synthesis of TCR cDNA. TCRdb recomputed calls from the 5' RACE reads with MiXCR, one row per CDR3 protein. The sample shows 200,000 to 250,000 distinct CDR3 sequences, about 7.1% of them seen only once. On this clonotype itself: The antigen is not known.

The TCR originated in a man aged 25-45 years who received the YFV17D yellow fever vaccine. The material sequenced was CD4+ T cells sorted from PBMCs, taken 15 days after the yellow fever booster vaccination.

The CDR3 bases are TGTGCCAGCAGCCTACTAGGTACCACCGGGGAGCTGTTTTTT. This codes for CASSLLGTTGELFF. The genes are TRBV7-2 and TRBJ2-2; a weak D match, TRBD2 (5 bases). V gave up 5 bases and J gave up 4 bases, with 11 bases separating them. This CDR3 has 14 residues. From germline, CDR1 is SGHTA and CDR2 FQGNSA. The whole variable domain, filled in from reference TRBV7-2 and TRBJ2-2, reads GAGVSQSPSNKVTEKGKDVELRCDPISGHTALYWYRQSLGQGLEFLIYFQGNSAPDKSGLPSDRFSAERTGGSVSTLTIQRTQQEDSAVYLCASSLLGTTGELFFGEGSRLTVL.